This TCR beta chain was identified during a study of T cell changes during pregnancy in multiple sclerosis. This table comes from immunoSEQ multiplex PCR, and its TCRdb copy is limited to in-frame clones, with some not included. Of 50,000 or so clones in the sample, 93% were seen once. The sample here was peripheral blood, taken in the second trimester of pregnancy. The TCR comes from a female donor with multiple sclerosis, enrolled in a pregnancy study.

CDR3 region: CAWSYGSSGNTIYF. CDR3 bases: TGTGCCTGGAGTTACGGTAGCTCTGGAAACACCATATATTTT. V and J are TRBV30 and TRBJ1-3; D ambiguous. Germline V lookup: CDR1 GTSNPN, CDR2 SVGIG (reference sequence). The germline V and J ends were trimmed by 2 bases and 0 bases, with 8 bases remaining between them. The CDR3 totals 14 residues.